This TCR beta chain was sequenced for a study of OX40 agonist ivuxolimab in advanced cancers. At the level of the whole study: Ivuxolimab was an agonistic, fully human IgG2 monoclonal antibody directed against OX40 (CD134), a costimulatory receptor. Peripheral TCRbeta sequencing was intended to test whether TCR sequence diversity was altered and clonal T-cell expansion was caused by ivuxolimab. The dose-escalation cohort was around 83% male with a mean age of about 58 years, ranging from about 23 to 85. The paper describes the monotherapy dose-escalation part (N ≈ 49 patients) of the phase I trial of ivuxolimab. Intravenous ivuxolimab was administered to patients every 2 weeks at six dose levels: 0.01, 0.1, 0.3, 1.5, 3 and 10 mg/kg. Of the roughly 52 dose-escalation patients, hepatocellular carcinoma was present in about 20, melanoma in around 15, renal cell carcinoma in 9 and head and neck cancer in 9. Patients were allowed to have had prior anti-PD-1, anti-PD-L1 or anti-CTLA-4 therapy, and approximately 40% of the dose-escalation patients had been treated with checkpoint inhibitors. Partial responses occurred in three dose-escalation patients, of whom one had hepatocellular carcinoma and two had cutaneous melanoma. What the research found in general, with its limitations: Which antigens the clonally expanded peripheral T cells were specific for was not determined. At doses of 0.1 to 3.0 mg/kg, clonal expansion of both CD4+ and CD8+ T cells in blood was seen between baseline and week 6. After ivuxolimab, CD8+ T cells had more expanded clones than CD4+ T cells on average. Low levels of normalized T-cell clonal expansion were also seen in some patients who did not respond. Partial responders in the 0.1-3.0 mg/kg groups had among the lowest normalized peripheral clonal expansion, especially among CD8+ T cells.

V is reduced by 2 bases and J by 3 bases, leaving a spacing of 7 bases between them. For CDR1 and CDR2, the germline V gene lists MNHEY and SVGAGI. The CDR3 goes from the cysteine to the phenylalanine over 13 residues. Only CDR3 DNA is held: 39 bases, read in frame from base 1. The trial excluded patients who had a history of autoimmune disease or were on systemic immunosuppression. Peripheral blood for TCR sequencing was collected from all dose cohorts at baseline, on cycle 4 day 1, and on cycle 7 day 1. Samples came from an open-label, multicenter, first-in-human phase I dose-escalation trial of ivuxolimab. Adults with locally advanced or metastatic head and neck squamous cell, hepatocellular, melanoma or renal cell carcinoma were enrolled in the trial. Before TCR sequencing, CD4+ and CD8+ T cells were separately sorted from peripheral blood. For sequencing of the TCRbeta CDR3 region, genomic DNA was extracted from the sorted cells. The immunoSEQ Assay was used for sequencing of TCRbeta CDR3 regions. TCRdb took this table from immuneACCESS and kept in-frame rearrangements with V and J called. Such tables lack part of the clones; where checked against another copy, unresolved V genes explain under half of the gap, and the rest is unexplained. The sample yields about 89,000 clones; approximately 91% were counted once. Around 0.72% of the sample rests with the top ten.

This clone was found once. Its antigen has not been determined. No clone much larger than this one lies a single base away; base qualities are absent. The sequence joins TRBV6-5 to TRBJ2-5; perhaps TRBD2 is the D gene, with 6 bases matching. This receptor was identified in an adult with an advanced solid tumor such as melanoma, head and neck, liver or kidney cancer. The material was CD4+ or CD8+ T cells sorted from blood, obtained in a trial of the OX40 agonist ivuxolimab. The DNA sequence reads TGTGCCAGCAGTTACGGGGGGAAAGAGACCCAGTACTTC. This translates into CASSYGGKETQYF.